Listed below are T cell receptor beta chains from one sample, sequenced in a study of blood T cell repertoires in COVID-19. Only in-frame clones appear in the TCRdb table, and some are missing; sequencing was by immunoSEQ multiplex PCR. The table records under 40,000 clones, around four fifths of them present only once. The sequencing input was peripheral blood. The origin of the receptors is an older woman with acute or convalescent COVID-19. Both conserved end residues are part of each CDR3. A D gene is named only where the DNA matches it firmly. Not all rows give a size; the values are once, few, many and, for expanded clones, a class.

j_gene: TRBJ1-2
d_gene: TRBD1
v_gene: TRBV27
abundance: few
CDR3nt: TGTGCCAGCAGTCGACAGGGGTCGCACTATGGCTACACCTTC
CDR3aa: CASSRQGSHYGYTF

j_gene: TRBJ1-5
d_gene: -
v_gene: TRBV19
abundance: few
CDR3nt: TGTGCCAGTAGTATTCAGGGTCCGGTAGAGCCCCAGCATTTT
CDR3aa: CASSIQGPVEPQHF

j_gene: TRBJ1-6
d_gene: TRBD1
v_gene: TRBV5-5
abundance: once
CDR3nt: TGTGCCAGCAGCTTGGAGACAGGGACGAATCCACCCCTCCACTTT
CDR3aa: CASSLETGTNPPLHF

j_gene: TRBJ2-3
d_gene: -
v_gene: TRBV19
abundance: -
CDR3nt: TGTGCCAGTAGTCTGGGGCCGGGAGATACGCAGTATTTT
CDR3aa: CASSLGPGDTQYF

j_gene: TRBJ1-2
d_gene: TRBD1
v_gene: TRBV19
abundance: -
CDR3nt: TGTGCCAGTAGGGAGACAGGGTACGGCTACACCTTC
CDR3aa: CASRETGYGYTF

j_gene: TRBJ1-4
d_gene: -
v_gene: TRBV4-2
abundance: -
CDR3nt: TGTGCCAGCAGCCAAGATGGGGCAGTTTATGAAAAACTGTTTTTT
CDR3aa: CASSQDGAVYEKLFF

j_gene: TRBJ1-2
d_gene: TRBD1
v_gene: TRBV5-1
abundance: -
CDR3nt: TGCGCCAGCAGCCTTGGTGCCAGGGGGAACTATGGCTACACCTTC
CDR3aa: CASSLGARGNYGYTF

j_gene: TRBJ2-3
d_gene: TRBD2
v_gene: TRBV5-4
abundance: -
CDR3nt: TGTGCCAGCAGCCAATCGGGAGGGGATACGCAGTATTTT
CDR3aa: CASSQSGGDTQYF

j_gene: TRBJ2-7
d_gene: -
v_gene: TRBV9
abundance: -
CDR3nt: TGTGCCAGCAGCGCACAGGGCTACGAGCAGTACTTC
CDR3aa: CASSAQGYEQYF

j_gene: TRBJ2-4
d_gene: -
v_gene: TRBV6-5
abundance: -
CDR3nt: TGTGCCAGCAGTTACCAGGGGAAAAACATTCAGTACTTC
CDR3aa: CASSYQGKNIQYF

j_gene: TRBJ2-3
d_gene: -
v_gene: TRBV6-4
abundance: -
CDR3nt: TGTGCCAGCAGTGACGCCGGAGCGCAGTATTTT
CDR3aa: CASSDAGAQYF

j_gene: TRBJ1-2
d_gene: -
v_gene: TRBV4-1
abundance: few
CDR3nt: TGCGCCAGCAGCCAAGGCCGTGGGCTGAACTATGGCTACACCTTC
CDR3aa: CASSQGRGLNYGYTF

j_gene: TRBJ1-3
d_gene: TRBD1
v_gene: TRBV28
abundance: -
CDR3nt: TGTGCCAGCAGTCCAGGGACAGGCTCTGGAAACACCATATATTTT
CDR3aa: CASSPGTGSGNTIYF

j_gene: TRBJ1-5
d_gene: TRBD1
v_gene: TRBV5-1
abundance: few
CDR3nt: TGCGCCAGCAGTCCCGGGACAGGGGATCAGCCCCAGCATTTT
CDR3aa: CASSPGTGDQPQHF

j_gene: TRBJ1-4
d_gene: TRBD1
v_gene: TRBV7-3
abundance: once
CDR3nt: TGTGCCAGCAGTGGCCGGGACAGGTTAGATGAAAAACTGTTTTTT
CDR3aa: CASSGRDRLDEKLFF

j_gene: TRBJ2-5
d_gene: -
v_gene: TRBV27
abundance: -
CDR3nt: TGTGCCAGCAGCTCCTCGGACACGGGGACCCAGTACTTC
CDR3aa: CASSSSDTGTQYF

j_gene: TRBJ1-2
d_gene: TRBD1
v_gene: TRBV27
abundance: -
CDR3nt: TGTGCCAGCAGGGGGGACAGCTCCTATGGCTACACCTTC
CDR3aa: CASRGDSSYGYTF

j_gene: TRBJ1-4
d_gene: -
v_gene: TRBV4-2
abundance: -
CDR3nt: TGTGCCAGCAGCCAAGATCCGGGTAGTGGTGAAAAACTGTTTTTT
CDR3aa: CASSQDPGSGEKLFF

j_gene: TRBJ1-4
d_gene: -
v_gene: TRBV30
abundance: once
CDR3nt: TGTGCCTGGAGTGCCAGGGGCGGAAGGTGGGAAAAACTGTTTTTT
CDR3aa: CAWSARGGRWEKLFF

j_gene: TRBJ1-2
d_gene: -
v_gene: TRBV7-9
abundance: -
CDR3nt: TGTGCCAGCAGCTTATCATCCCCTCAAGCGGGACGGGCCCGACTGGGCTACACCTTC
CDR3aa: CASSLSSPQAGRARLGYTF

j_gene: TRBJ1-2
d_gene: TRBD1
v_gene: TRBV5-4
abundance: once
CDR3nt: TGTGCCAGCAGTACCCCTATGGACAGGGGTTTTTACGGCTACACCTTC
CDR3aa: CASSTPMDRGFYGYTF

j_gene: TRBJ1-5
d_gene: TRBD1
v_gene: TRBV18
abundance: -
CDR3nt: TGTGCCAGCTCGCAGGGGGTTGGGCCCCAGCATTTT
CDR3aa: CASSQGVGPQHF

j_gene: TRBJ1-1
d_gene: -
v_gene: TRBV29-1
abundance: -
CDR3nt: TGCAGCGTTGATCAGGGGATGAACACTGAAGCTTTCTTT
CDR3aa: CSVDQGMNTEAFF

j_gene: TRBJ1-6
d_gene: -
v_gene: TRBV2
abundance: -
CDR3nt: TGTGCCAGCCTCAGGGTTAGTTCACCCCTCCACTTT
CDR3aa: CASLRVSSPLHF

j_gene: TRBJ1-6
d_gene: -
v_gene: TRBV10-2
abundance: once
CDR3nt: TGCGCCAGCAGTGAATTTTCACGGAGCTCCTATAATTCACCCCTCCACTTT
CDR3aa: CASSEFSRSSYNSPLHF

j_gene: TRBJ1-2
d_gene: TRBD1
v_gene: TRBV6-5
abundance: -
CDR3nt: TGTGCCAGCAGTTACCGAGGGGGCGGGCGAGGCTACACCTTC
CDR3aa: CASSYRGGGRGYTF

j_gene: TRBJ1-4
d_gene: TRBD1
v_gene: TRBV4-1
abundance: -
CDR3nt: TGCGCCAGCAGCCAAGGGACAGGGGGCGGGTTCGGTGAAAAACTGTTTTTT
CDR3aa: CASSQGTGGGFGEKLFF

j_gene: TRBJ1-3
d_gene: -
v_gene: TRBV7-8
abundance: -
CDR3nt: TGTGCCAGCAGCTGGACACGACTGGCGGACACCATATATTTT
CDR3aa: CASSWTRLADTIYF

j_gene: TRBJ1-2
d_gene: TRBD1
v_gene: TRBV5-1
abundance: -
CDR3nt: TGCGCCAGCAGCCCTGACAGGGTTTTTGGCTACACCTTC
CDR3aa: CASSPDRVFGYTF

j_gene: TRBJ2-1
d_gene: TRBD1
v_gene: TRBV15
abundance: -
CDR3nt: TGTGCCACCAGTCGACAGGGTGGGAATGAGCAGTTCTTC
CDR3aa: CATSRQGGNEQFF

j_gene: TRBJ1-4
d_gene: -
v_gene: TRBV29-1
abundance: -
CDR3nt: TGCAGCGTGCGAGGGGGAGAAGGACTTAATGAAAAACTGTTTTTT
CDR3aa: CSVRGGEGLNEKLFF

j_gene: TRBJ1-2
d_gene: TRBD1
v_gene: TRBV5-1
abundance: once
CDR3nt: TGCGCCAGCAGCCCCGGACAGGTTGAAGGCTACACCTTC
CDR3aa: CASSPGQVEGYTF